These 25 T cell receptor beta chains came from one sample sequenced in a study of T cells in Graves' hyperthyroidism and ophthalmopathy. RNA transcripts served as the template for amplifying TCR beta CDR3 regions. First-round RT-PCR targeting the TCR CDR3 was performed with the HTBI primer set. One entry per CDR3 protein, called by TCRdb with MiXCR from the multiplex PCR reads. The sample has 550,000 to 600,000 distinct CDR3 sequences; 12% to 15% are singletons. The material sequenced was blood. The receptors stem from a woman between 18 and 29 years old with Graves' ophthalmopathy.

CDR3: CASSLIGTSGGDIAGELFF. Written as DNA, the CDR3 is TGTGCCAGCAGCTTAATTGGGACTAGCGGGGGGGACATCGCCGGGGAGCTGTTTTTT. The chain carries TRBV7-3 and TRBJ2-2; 16 bases line up with TRBD2. The ends lost 1 base at V and 6 bases at J; junction bases unmatched: 8. CDR1 is SGHTA and CDR2 is FQGTGA in the germline V gene. This CDR3 spans 19 amino acids.

This clonotype has at least ten counts. The gene calls are TRBV10-3 and TRBJ2-3; D is possibly TRBD2 (5 bases). Trimming left V 3 bases short and J 2 bases short, with 18 bases between. The CDR3 has 17 amino acids. Germline values: CDR1 ENHRY, CDR2 SYGVKD. The CDR3 DNA reads TGTGCCATCAGTGACGGTTCCGGGAAGGAGAACACAGATACGCAGTATTTT. Protein: CAISDGSGKENTDTQYF.

The chain links TRBV9 to TRBJ2-7; D may be TRBD1 (6 bases). The CDR3 length is 15 residues. Per the germline V gene, CDR1 is SGDLS and CDR2 is YYNGEE. The V end was cut by 4 bases, the J end by 3 bases, with 17 bases between. The chain's CDR3 is CASSTTGALGYEQYF. The CDR3, as DNA: TGTGCCAGCAGCACGACAGGCGCTCTAGGCTACGAGCAGTACTTC.

This clonotype was detected many times. The chain recombines TRBV6-2 or TRBV6-3 with TRBJ2-7, with 10 bases aligning to TRBD1. Germline loops: CDR1 MNHEY, CDR2 SVGEGT. The CDR3 runs 17 residues. The V and J ends lost 0 bases and 4 bases, in that order; junction bases with no gene match: 9. The CDR3 DNA sequence: TGTGCCAGCAGTTACTCGATCCGGGGACAGGGGATGTACGAGCAGTACTTC. This codes for CASSYSIRGQGMYEQYF.

This clonotype was seen repeatedly, ten times or more. The chain joins TRBV9 to TRBJ2-1; 9 bases are a match to TRBD2. CDR3 length equals 15 residues. Trimming removed 0 bases from V and 4 bases from J; junction bases left unmatched: 2. CDR1 is SGDLS and CDR2 is YYNGEE in the germline V gene. CDR3 region: CASSVDLAGYNEQFF. CDR3 nucleotide sequence: TGTGCCAGCAGCGTAGATCTAGCGGGGTACAATGAGCAGTTCTTC.

This clonotype was seen at least ten times. This sequence joins TRBV7-9 and TRBJ2-5; no clear D. V shed 3 bases and J shed 4 bases, with 6 bases lying between them. The CDR3 totals 12 residues. Germline values: CDR1 SEHNR, CDR2 FQNEAQ (reference sequence). This CDR3 is CASSFGRETQYF. As DNA, the CDR3 is TGTGCCAGCAGCTTCGGACGAGAGACCCAGTACTTC.

In its sample, this clonotype was seen many times. The chain carries TRBV5-1 and TRBJ2-7, with a tentative D call TRBD1 (5 bases). There are 14 residues in the CDR3. Trimming stripped 4 bases from V and 0 bases from J, with 11 bases between. Germline loops: CDR1 SGHRS, CDR2 YFSETQ. CDR3 in DNA: TGCGCCAGCAGCCCACAGGATACCTCCTACGAGCAGTACTTC. This codes for CASSPQDTSYEQYF.

This clonotype was observed once. V and J are TRBV19 and TRBJ2-5, with TRBD2 matching over 12 bases. Germline CDR1 is LNHDA and CDR2 is SQIVND (reference sequence). V gave up 3 bases and J gave up 14 bases; unmatched junction bases: 16. The CDR3 has 16 residues. The CDR3 DNA sequence: TGTGCCAGTAGTATTACGCTAGCGGGAGGGCCCGTGGCTGAATACTTC. Its translation: CASSITLAGGPVAEYF.

This clonotype was seen many times. This chain's CDR3 is CASSPVAVNTEAFF. The CDR3 bases are TGTGCCAGTAGCCCGGTAGCAGTGAACACTGAAGCTTTCTTT. J is TRBJ1-1 and V is TRBV19; no clear D. The germline CDR1 and CDR2 sequences are LNHDA and SQIVND (reference sequence). The germline V and J ends were trimmed by 6 bases and 0 bases, with 11 bases remaining between them. The CDR3 has 14 residues.

J is TRBJ2-7 and V is TRBV20-1; 8 nucleotides align to TRBD2. The CDR3 runs to 15 residues. Germline V gives CDR1 DFQATT, CDR2 SNEGSKA (reference sequence). The junction had 4 bases not matched to a gene; V was cut back by 0 bases and J by 0 bases. CDR3 nucleotides: TGCAGTGCTAGAGATTGGCTAGCGGGCTCCTACGAGCAGTACTTC. Residues: CSARDWLAGSYEQYF.

This clonotype was found many times. The chain recombines TRBV7-8 with TRBJ1-1; no clear D. Germline V gives CDR1 SGHVS, CDR2 FQNEAQ. The CDR3 is 17 residues long. V lost 0 bases and J 0 bases, leaving 14 bases between the germline ends. The DNA of the CDR3 is TGTGCCAGCAGCTTAGCGCCACAGCATCCCTTGAACACTGAAGCTTTCTTT. Protein product: CASSLAPQHPLNTEAFF.

With respect to this clonotype: One end of the junction is discordant with germline, which a read error may explain. This rearrangement joins TRBV2 to TRBJ2-1; TRBD1 matches 7 bases. The CDR3 loop spans 15 amino acids. CDR1 is SNHLY and CDR2 is FYNNEI in the germline V gene. The CDR3 DNA follows: TGTGCCACCAGTAAGGGGGCGGGTGGGTACAATGAGCAGTTCTTC. Translation gives CATSKGAGGYNEQFF.

The V gene is TRBV6-2 or TRBV6-3, the J gene TRBJ1-1; unclear D gene. The CDR3 has 11 amino acids. Germline assignment: CDR1 MNHEY and CDR2 SVGEGT. The V end was cut by 7 bases, the J end by 10 bases, with 13 bases between. In DNA, the CDR3 is TGTGCCAGCACTCAGTATGAGGGAGCTTTCTTT. Residues: CASTQYEGAFF.

The table lists this clonotype with many counts. This chain joins TRBV27 and TRBJ2-1, with 7 bases identical to TRBD2. Germline trimming cut 7 bases from V and 0 bases from J; bases unmatched to any gene: 6. The CDR3 has 15 residues. CDR1 is MNHEY, CDR2 SMNVEV, per germline (reference sequence). The CDR3 DNA reads as TGTGCCAGCAAGAACGGGGGGAGCTCCTACAATGAGCAGTTCTTC. This codes for CASKNGGSSYNEQFF.

This clonotype was observed many times. This chain joins TRBV20-1 and TRBJ2-7; 8 nucleotides agree with TRBD1. The length of the CDR3 is 13 residues. Germline trimming cut 5 bases from V and 5 bases from J; bases unmatched to any gene: 8. The germline gives CDR1 DFQATT, CDR2 SNEGSKA (reference sequence). Here the CDR3 DNA reads TGCAGTGCTGCAGGACAGGGTTCTGACGAGCAGTACTTC. It encodes CSAAGQGSDEQYF.

The chain recombines TRBV5-6 with TRBJ2-3; D is possibly TRBD1 or TRBD2 (5 bases each). Germline CDR1 and CDR2: SGHDT and YYEEEE. The CDR3 has 14 amino acids. V was pared by 4 bases and J by 4 bases, with 13 bases between. The CDR3 nucleotides are TGTGCCAGCAGCCATCCCGGGACCCCAGATACGCAGTATTTT. It specifies CASSHPGTPDTQYF. Based on the CDR3 plus reference TRBV5-6 and TRBJ2-3, the full variable domain is DAGVTQSPTHLIKTRGQQVTLRCSPKSGHDTVSWYQQALGQGPQFIFQYYEEEERQRGNFPDRFSGHQFPNYSSELNVNALLLGDSALYLCASSHPGTPDTQYFGPGTRLTVL.

The chain links TRBV7-6 to TRBJ2-2; 7 bases align to TRBD1. V trimming: 2 bases; J trimming: 1 base; junction bases outside the gene matches: 4. Germline V gene sequence: CDR1 SGHVS, CDR2 FNYEAQ. The CDR3 spans 16 residues. This chain's CDR3 is CASSLWQGVNTGELFF. The DNA of the CDR3 is TGTGCCAGCAGCTTATGGCAGGGGGTGAACACCGGGGAGCTGTTTTTT.

This sequence joins TRBV24-1 and TRBJ2-1, with D maybe TRBD2 (6 bases). V was clipped by 0 bases and J by 10 bases, with 12 bases between them. CDR3 size: 14 residues. Germline CDR1 KGHDR, CDR2 SFDVKD. CDR3 amino acids: CATSDLGLAKEQFF. CDR3 nucleotide sequence: TGTGCCACCAGTGATTTGGGCCTAGCGAAGGAGCAGTTCTTC.

This clonotype was observed a few times. The chain employs TRBV20-1 and TRBJ1-2; possibly TRBD1 for D (5 bases). Trimming removed 5 bases from V and 4 bases from J, with 17 bases in between. Germline CDR1 DFQATT, CDR2 SNEGSKA (reference sequence). The CDR3 length is 14 residues. The CDR3 here is CSADTRGSGYGYTF. CDR3 coding DNA: TGCAGTGCTGATACTAGGGGTTCAGGCTATGGCTACACCTTC.

Note on this clonotype: A read error is possible here, since a much larger clone lies one base away. This chain connects TRBV20-1 to TRBJ1-5, with D possibly TRBD1 on 6 matching bases. The CDR3 runs 15 residues. In germline, CDR1 is DFQATT, CDR2 SNEGSKA (reference sequence). The CDR3 DNA reads as TGCAGTGCTAGAGTCGGGACAAAGAGCAGTCAGCCCCAGCATTTT. Its protein product is CSARVGTKSSQPQHF.

The chain employs TRBV7-2 and TRBJ2-3, with 11 bases fitting TRBD2. Germline V gene sequence: CDR1 SGHTA, CDR2 FQGNSA. CDR3 length: 16 amino acids. The trim removed 2 bases at V and 4 bases at J, leaving 5 bases unmatched. The CDR3 spells CASSLKTSGVADTQYF. In DNA form, the CDR3 reads TGTGCCAGCAGCTTAAAGACTAGCGGGGTCGCAGATACGCAGTATTTT.

This clonotype has a count of ten or more. This chain joins TRBV12-3 or TRBV12-4 and TRBJ2-1; 9 bases fit TRBD1. J was trimmed by 10 bases and V by 2 bases; bases with no gene match: 3. The CDR3 runs to 13 residues. The CDR3 here is CASSLTGTGEQFF. For the CDR3, the DNA is TGTGCCAGCAGTTTAACTGGGACAGGGGAGCAGTTCTTC.

This clonotype was counted a few times. CDR3 in DNA: TGTGCCAGTAGTAGGTTAACTAGCAGGAATGAGCAGTTCTTC. It translates to CASSRLTSRNEQFF. J is TRBJ2-1 and V is TRBV19; possibly TRBD2 for D (6 bases). The ends were cut back, 4 bases at V and 7 bases at J, with 14 bases in the middle. The germline gives CDR1 LNHDA, CDR2 SQIVND (reference sequence). There are 14 residues in the CDR3.

This clonotype was found a few times. V is TRBV5-1 and J is TRBJ2-1, with D tentatively TRBD2 (7 bases). The germline gives CDR1 SGHRS, CDR2 YFSETQ. The CDR3 extends over 17 amino acids. V lost 0 bases to trimming and J lost 4 bases, with 17 bases between them. The CDR3 DNA is TGCGCCAGCAGCTTGGCCCCGGGGGGCGCGGGGTACAATGAGCAGTTCTTC. This translates into CASSLAPGGAGYNEQFF.

There are many counts of this clonotype. The chain links TRBV7-8 to TRBJ1-6; D gene uncertain. The germline gives CDR1 SGHVS, CDR2 FQNEAQ. This CDR3 region has 12 residues. With 4 bases removed from V and 10 bases from J, the gap between germline ends came to 8 bases. CDR3 nucleotides: TGTGCCAGCAGCTACCCTGGCTCACCCCTCCACTTT. Translating gives CASSYPGSPLHF.